This TCR beta chain was obtained from a study of spatial heterogeneity in lung cancer. For the study at large: Alpha-chain sequences were detected in numbers that were consistently lower than beta-chain sequences. Each unique TCR and UMI combination was seen more than ten times on average in raw reads. From matched bulk RNA-seq came a T cell module score, which showed a strong correlation with TCR transcript counts in tumor regions. General observations from the study: Intratumoral expanded alpha and beta TCR counts were found to track tumor mutation counts.

The time point denotes: sample taken at primary tumor resection. Donors were about 70 untreated early-stage non-small cell lung cancer patients. Using its own MiXCR run on the 5' RACE reads, TCRdb lists one record per CDR3 protein. The table includes roughly 17,000 distinct CDR3 sequences, roughly 7% detected once. This CDR3 has 12 amino acids. CDR1 SNHLY and CDR2 FYNNEI come from the germline V gene. J was trimmed by 4 bases and V by 7 bases; bases with no gene match: 2. At least ten counts were recorded for this clonotype. Its specificity is not known. This beta chain came through as a stray read in a library set up for alpha chains, and its size says little.

This specimen consisted of lung tumor tissue, obtained at surgery. V gene TRBV2 combines with J gene TRBJ1-1; TRBD1 agrees at 8 bases. This TCR came from a female donor with early-stage non-small cell lung cancer. Here the CDR3 reads CASKGQATEAFF. The DNA for the CDR3 is TGTGCCAGCAAGGGACAGGCCACTGAAGCTTTCTTT.